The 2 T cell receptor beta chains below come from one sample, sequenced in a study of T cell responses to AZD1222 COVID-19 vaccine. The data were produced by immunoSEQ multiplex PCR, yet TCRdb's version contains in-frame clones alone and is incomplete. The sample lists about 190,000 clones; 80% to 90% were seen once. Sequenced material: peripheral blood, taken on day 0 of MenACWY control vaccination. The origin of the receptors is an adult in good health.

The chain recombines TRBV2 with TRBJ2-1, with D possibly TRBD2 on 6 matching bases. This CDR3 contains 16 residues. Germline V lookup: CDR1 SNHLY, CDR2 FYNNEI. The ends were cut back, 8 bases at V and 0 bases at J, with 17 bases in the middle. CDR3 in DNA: TGTGCCAGCCGAGGTCCGGCGGGGAGCTCCTACAATGAGCAGTTCTTC. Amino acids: CASRGPAGSSYNEQFF.

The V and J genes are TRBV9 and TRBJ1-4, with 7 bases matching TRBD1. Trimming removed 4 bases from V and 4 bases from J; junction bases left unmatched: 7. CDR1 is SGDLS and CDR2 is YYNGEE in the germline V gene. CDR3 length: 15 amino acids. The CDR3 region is CASSPQGHVNEKLFF. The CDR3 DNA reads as TGTGCCAGCAGCCCACAGGGGCACGTTAATGAAAAACTGTTTTTT.